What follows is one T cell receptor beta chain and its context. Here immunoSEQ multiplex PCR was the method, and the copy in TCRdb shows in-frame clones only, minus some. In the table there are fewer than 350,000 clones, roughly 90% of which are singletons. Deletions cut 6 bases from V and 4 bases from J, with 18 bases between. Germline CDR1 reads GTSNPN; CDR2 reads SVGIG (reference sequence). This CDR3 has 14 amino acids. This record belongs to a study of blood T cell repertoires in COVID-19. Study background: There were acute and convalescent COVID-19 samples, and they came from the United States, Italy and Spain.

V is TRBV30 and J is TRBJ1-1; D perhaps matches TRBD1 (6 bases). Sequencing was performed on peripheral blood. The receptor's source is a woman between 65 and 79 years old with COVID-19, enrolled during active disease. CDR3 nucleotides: TGTGCCTGTTCCCCCCTTGGGGGGGCCACTGAAGCTTTCTTT. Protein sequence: CACSPLGGATEAFF.